This T cell receptor beta chain is from a study of glioma-infiltrating T cells after dendritic cell vaccination. PBMC sampling occurred before vaccination, two weeks after the third dose, and at progression. Method: immunoSEQ multiplex PCR; TCRdb's copy keeps in-frame clones and lacks some. The table lists about 92,000 clones, just over 85% of them singletons, with 15% to 17% in the top ten. Between the trimmed V and J ends, which lost 4 bases and 2 bases, there was a span of 9 bases. The CDR3 loop spans 14 amino acids. Germline CDR1 reads SGHRS; CDR2 reads YFSETQ. The sequencing here drew on blood, taken before dendritic cell vaccination. The TCR was taken from a human donor with glioblastoma. J is TRBJ1-4 and V is TRBV5-1; D is perhaps TRBD1 (6 bases). The CDR3 spells CASSTGLTNEKLFF. CDR3 coding DNA: TGCGCCAGCAGCACAGGGTTGACTAATGAAAAACTGTTTTTT.